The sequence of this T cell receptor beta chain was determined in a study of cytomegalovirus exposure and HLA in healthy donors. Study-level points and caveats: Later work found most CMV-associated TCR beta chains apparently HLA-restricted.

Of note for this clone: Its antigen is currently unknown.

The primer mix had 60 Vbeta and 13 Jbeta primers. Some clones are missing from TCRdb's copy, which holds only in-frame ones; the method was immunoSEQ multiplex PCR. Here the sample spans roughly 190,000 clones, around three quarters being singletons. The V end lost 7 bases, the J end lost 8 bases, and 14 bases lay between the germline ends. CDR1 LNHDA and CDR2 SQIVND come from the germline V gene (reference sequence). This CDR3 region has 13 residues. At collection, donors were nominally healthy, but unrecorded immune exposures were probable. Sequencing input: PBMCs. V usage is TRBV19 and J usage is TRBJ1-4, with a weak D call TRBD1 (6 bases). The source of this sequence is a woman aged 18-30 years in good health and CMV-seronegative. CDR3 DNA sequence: TGTGCCAGTATGAGCCAGGGGAGAGAAAAACTGTTTTTT. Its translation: CASMSQGREKLFF.